The 24 T cell receptor beta chains in this list originate from one sample, sequenced in a study of T cell responses to AZD1222 COVID-19 vaccine (dated by TCRdb to about 2021). This specimen's time point label, interpreted: about 28 days (+/-7) after the second vaccine dose. The receptor library was made with the immunoSEQ multiplex PCR assay. Drawn from immuneACCESS, this table holds only the in-frame rearrangements with V and J called that TCRdb kept. Clones are partly lost; checked studies trace under half to an unresolved V gene and leave the rest unexplained. A total of about 180,000 clones appear in this sample, about nine tenths of them only once. More than 1.5% of the sample is in the top ten clones. Sequenced material: peripheral blood, taken 28 days after the second AZD1222 dose. Source of these receptors: an adult who received the AZD1222 COVID-19 vaccine.

The chain combines TRBV4-3 with TRBJ1-2; the D is unclear. CDR3 size: 14 residues. The germline gives CDR1 LGHNA, CDR2 YSLEER. Trimming removed 0 bases at V and 7 bases at J, with 12 bases between. The CDR3 DNA reads TGCGCCAGCAGCCAAGATGTGACCGGCAGTGGCTACACCTTC. This gives the protein CASSQDVTGSGYTF.

The chain joins TRBV7-2 to TRBJ2-7, with 8 bases matching TRBD2. The germline V gene encodes CDR1 SGHTA and CDR2 FQGNSA. The CDR3 is 17 amino acids. J lost 3 bases, V lost 0 bases, and 10 bases had no gene match. The CDR3 protein is CASSLALGGGTFYEQYF. In nucleotides, the CDR3 is TGTGCCAGCAGCTTAGCGCTCGGCGGGGGGACCTTCTACGAGCAGTACTTC. Using reference TRBV7-2 and TRBJ2-7 for the parts outside the CDR3, the full variable domain is GAGVSQSPSNKVTEKGKDVELRCDPISGHTALYWYRQSLGQGLEFLIYFQGNSAPDKSGLPSDRFSAERTGGSVSTLTIQRTQQEDSAVYLCASSLALGGGTFYEQYFGPGTRLTVT.

The chain uses TRBV5-6 and TRBJ2-1, with D unclear. Germline V gives CDR1 SGHDT, CDR2 YYEEEE. The CDR3 is 14 residues long. V lost 3 bases, J lost 1 base, and 8 bases lay in between. The CDR3 nucleotides read TGTGCCAGCAGCTCGTGGGTGTCCTACAATGAGCAGTTCTTC. It translates to CASSSWVSYNEQFF.

A single count supports this clone. V gene TRBV7-8 combines with J gene TRBJ2-2; a weak D match, TRBD2 (5 bases). Trimming cost V 5 bases and J 4 bases, with 11 bases left between them. CDR1 is SGHVS and CDR2 is FQNEAQ in the germline V gene. The CDR3 is made up of 14 amino acids. CDR3 amino acids: CASSLLVGTGELFF. In DNA, the CDR3 is TGTGCCAGCAGCCTACTAGTTGGCACCGGGGAGCTGTTTTTT.

The chain links TRBV30 to TRBJ2-6; perhaps TRBD1 as D (5 bases). The V gene's germline CDR1 is GTSNPN and CDR2 SVGIG (reference sequence). This CDR3 is 15 amino acids long. V lost 1 base and J lost 0, with 7 bases in between. CDR3 coding DNA: TGTGCCTGGAGTGGGGGCCTCTCTGGGGCCAACGTCCTGACTTTC. It specifies CAWSGGLSGANVLTF.

This chain connects TRBV10-1 to TRBJ2-1; D gene ambiguous. V was trimmed by 4 bases and J by 7 bases, leaving 14 bases between them. Germline loops: CDR1 WNHNN, CDR2 SYGVQD (reference sequence). The CDR3 has 14 residues. The CDR3 protein is CASSAGPSENEQFF. CDR3 nucleotides: TGCGCCAGCAGTGCTGGGCCGTCAGAAAATGAGCAGTTCTTC.

The chain couples TRBV2 to TRBJ2-7, with 9 bases fitting TRBD1. Unmatched junction bases numbered 5, after V lost 4 bases and J lost 4 bases. Per germline, CDR1 SNHLY and CDR2 FYNNEI. The CDR3 extends over 14 amino acids. The CDR3: CASSGQGGRYEQYF. The CDR3, as DNA: TGTGCCAGCAGTGGACAGGGGGGGAGGTACGAGCAGTACTTC. Filled out from reference TRBV2 and TRBJ2-7, the complete variable domain reads EPEVTQTPSHQVTQMGQEVILRCVPISNHLYFYWYRQILGQKVEFLVSFYNNEISEKSEIFDDQFSVERPDGSNFTLKIRSTKLEDSAMYFCASSGQGGRYEQYFGPGTRLTVT.

The J gene is TRBJ1-3, the V gene TRBV19; no definite D call. The CDR3 length is 15 residues. Germline values: CDR1 LNHDA, CDR2 SQIVND (reference sequence). With 8 bases removed from V and 0 bases from J, the gap between germline ends came to 14 bases. The chain's CDR3 is CASFDGLYSGNTIYF. The CDR3 DNA follows: TGTGCCAGTTTCGACGGACTTTACTCTGGAAACACCATATATTTT.

V usage is TRBV12-5 and J usage is TRBJ1-2; 9 bases map to TRBD1. CDR1 and CDR2 from the germline V gene are LGHNT and FRNRAP. The CDR3 has 15 residues. Trimming took 4 bases from V and 1 from J; bases not matched to a gene: 4. DNA of the CDR3: TGTGCTAGTGGTTGGAACAGGGGGCTTAACTATGGCTACACCTTC. Its translation: CASGWNRGLNYGYTF.

The chain recombines TRBV30 with TRBJ1-6; 7 bases map to TRBD1. Per germline, CDR1 GTSNPN and CDR2 SVGIG (reference sequence). The CDR3 length is 14 residues. V shed 8 bases and J 7 bases; nucleotides not matched to a gene: 11. CDR3 amino acids: CAGNPGTENSPLHF. CDR3 sequence (DNA): TGTGCCGGTAACCCCGGGACAGAGAATTCACCCCTCCACTTT.

This rearrangement joins TRBV9 to TRBJ2-2; D might be TRBD2 (5 bases). Germline values: CDR1 SGDLS, CDR2 YYNGEE. Trimming pared 4 bases from V and 6 bases from J, leaving 10 bases between. The CDR3 runs to 13 residues. CDR3 nucleotides: TGTGCCAGCAGCCCCACTAGGTCCGGGGAGCTGTTTTTT. The encoded protein is CASSPTRSGELFF.

This chain uses TRBV5-1 with TRBJ2-2; D is perhaps TRBD2 (7 bases). Per the germline V gene, CDR1 is SGHRS and CDR2 is YFSETQ. Deletions cut 7 bases from V and 0 bases from J, with 22 bases between. This CDR3 contains 18 residues. CDR3 sequence reads: CASYSRGGAPPNTGELFF. As DNA, the CDR3 is TGCGCCAGCTATAGTCGTGGGGGGGCCCCACCGAACACCGGGGAGCTGTTTTTT.

The V and J genes are TRBV30 and TRBJ2-3, with D hard to call. The germline V gene encodes CDR1 GTSNPN and CDR2 SVGIG (reference sequence). The CDR3 is 13 residues long. With 4 bases removed from V and 5 bases from J, the gap between germline ends came to 13 bases. CDR3 in DNA: TGTGCCTGGAAGGGCATCTCGGGAGATACGCAGTATTTT. Amino acid sequence: CAWKGISGDTQYF.

As for this clone: The sample has other DNA sequences that encode this CDR3 too. The V call is TRBV2, the J call TRBJ1-5, with D maybe TRBD1 (5 bases). V shed 6 bases and J shed 2 bases, with 8 bases lying between them. Germline V gives CDR1 SNHLY, CDR2 FYNNEI. This CDR3 has 13 amino acids. CDR3 in amino acids: CASSVGRNQPQHF. CDR3 bases: TGTGCCAGCAGCGTGGGACGCAATCAGCCCCAGCATTTT.

The chain employs TRBV18 and TRBJ2-5; possible D gene TRBD2, 6 bases. In germline, CDR1 is KGHSH, CDR2 LQKENI. This CDR3 spans 15 amino acids. V lost 4 bases to trimming and J lost 1 base, with 13 bases between them. DNA of the CDR3: TGTGCCAGCTCACTCTCTCGCGGGACCCAAGAGACCCAGTACTTC. It specifies CASSLSRGTQETQYF. Full variable domain (missing parts from reference TRBV18 and TRBJ2-5): NAGVMQNPRHLVRRRGQEARLRCSPMKGHSHVYWYRQLPEEGLKFMVYLQKENIIDESGMPKERFSAEFPKEGPSILRIQQVVRGDSAAYFCASSLSRGTQETQYFGPGTRLLVL.

This chain connects TRBV14 to TRBJ1-6; 7 nucleotides match TRBD1. V lost 4 bases and J lost 6; bases outside the gene matches: 6. The CDR3 extends over 15 amino acids. CDR1 and CDR2 (germline): SGHDN, FVKESK. CDR3 sequence reads: CASSPGTDPNSPLHF. The CDR3 DNA is TGTGCCAGCAGCCCCGGGACAGACCCTAATTCACCCCTCCACTTT.

J is TRBJ2-1 and V is TRBV14; D gene ambiguous. This CDR3 has 14 residues. V lost 5 bases to trimming and J lost 7 bases, with 15 bases between them. Looked up from germline, CDR1 is SGHDN and CDR2 is FVKESK. The CDR3 DNA sequence: TGTGCCAGCAGCTCCCTACACGGAGATAATGAGCAGTTCTTC. Residues: CASSSLHGDNEQFF.

The chain joins TRBV6-2 or TRBV6-3 to TRBJ1-6; 8 nucleotides line up with TRBD1. The V gene's germline CDR1 is MNHEY and CDR2 SVGEGT. CDR3 size: 16 residues. V was pared by 5 bases and J by 6 bases, with 9 bases of the junction left unmatched. The CDR3 region is CASSDDRGAGNSPLHF. CDR3 bases: TGTGCCAGCAGTGACGACAGGGGCGCTGGTAATTCACCCCTCCACTTT.

The chain is built from TRBV29-1 and TRBJ1-1; no clear D gene. Trimming left V 4 bases short and J 11 bases short, with 14 bases between. In germline, CDR1 is SQVTM, CDR2 ANQGSEA. The CDR3 spans 11 residues. CDR3 sequence (DNA): TGCAGCGTTGTTCCCTACCCAGCGGCTTTCTTT. As protein: CSVVPYPAAFF.

The chain combines TRBV19 with TRBJ2-2; D is unclear. This CDR3 contains 14 residues. V lost 3 bases, J lost 4 bases, and 9 bases lay in between. Looked up from germline, CDR1 is LNHDA and CDR2 is SQIVND (reference sequence). The CDR3 bases are TGTGCCAGTAGTATTGCCTTTGTCACCGGGGAGCTGTTTTTT. It is translated as CASSIAFVTGELFF. Complete variable domain (other parts from reference TRBV19 and TRBJ2-2): DGGITQSPKYLFRKEGQNVTLSCEQNLNHDAMYWYRQDPGQGLRLIYYSQIVNDFQKGDIAEGYSVSREKKESFPLTVTSAQKNPTAFYLCASSIAFVTGELFFGEGSRLTVL.

The CDR3 protein is CASIATTPPEGFYEQYF. For the CDR3, the DNA is TGTGCCAGCATCGCCACGACGCCCCCCGAAGGGTTTTACGAGCAGTACTTC. The chain has TRBV11-2 and TRBJ2-7, with no clear D. The length of the CDR3 is 17 residues. V was trimmed by 7 bases and J by 4 bases, leaving 26 bases between them. Looked up from germline, CDR1 is SGHAT and CDR2 is FQNNGV.

This clone appeared a single time. The rearrangement joins TRBV18 to TRBJ1-3; D unclear. V lost 1 base, J lost 0 bases, and 10 bases lay in between. The CDR3 runs 16 residues. CDR1 is KGHSH and CDR2 is LQKENI in the germline V gene. The CDR3 coding sequence is TGTGCCAGCTCACCACTGGAGGGTCTCTCTGGAAACACCATATATTTT. Translation: CASSPLEGLSGNTIYF.

The chain uses TRBV2 and TRBJ2-5; D is ambiguous. V dropped 6 bases and J dropped 4 bases, with 12 bases sitting between them. This CDR3 spans 13 amino acids. From germline, CDR1 is SNHLY and CDR2 FYNNEI. The CDR3 nucleotides read TGTGCCAGCAGAATAATCTGGACAGAGACCCAGTACTTC. Amino acids: CASRIIWTETQYF. The full variable domain, completed using reference TRBV2 and TRBJ2-5, is EPEVTQTPSHQVTQMGQEVILRCVPISNHLYFYWYRQILGQKVEFLVSFYNNEISEKSEIFDDQFSVERPDGSNFTLKIRSTKLEDSAMYFCASRIIWTETQYFGPGTRLLVL.

The chain has TRBV7-2 and TRBJ2-7, with D possibly being TRBD1 (6 bases). The V end was cut by 6 bases, the J end by 0 bases, with 15 bases between. The V gene's germline CDR1 is SGHTA and CDR2 FQGNSA. The CDR3 consists of 15 residues. The CDR3 protein is CASSLTGPHSYEQYF. As DNA, the CDR3 is TGTGCCAGCAGTCTCACAGGGCCCCACTCCTACGAGCAGTACTTC.